What follows describes a single T cell receptor beta chain. The data stem from a study of OX40 agonist ivuxolimab in advanced cancers. Measured with immunoSEQ multiplex PCR; TCRdb has only the in-frame clones, and not every one. The sample has about 21,000 clones, under 85% seen once. The input for sequencing was CD4+ or CD8+ T cells sorted from blood, taken in a trial of the OX40 agonist ivuxolimab. The clonotype comes from an adult with an advanced solid tumor such as melanoma, head and neck, liver or kidney cancer.

CDR3 nucleotides: TGTGCCAGTAGTCGGGACGACTATGGCTACACCTTC. Amino acids: CASSRDDYGYTF. V is TRBV19 and J is TRBJ1-2; TRBD1 is a possible D gene (5 bases). The germline V gene encodes CDR1 LNHDA and CDR2 SQIVND (reference sequence). Trimming removed 5 bases at V and 3 bases at J, with 7 bases between. The CDR3 extends over 12 amino acids.